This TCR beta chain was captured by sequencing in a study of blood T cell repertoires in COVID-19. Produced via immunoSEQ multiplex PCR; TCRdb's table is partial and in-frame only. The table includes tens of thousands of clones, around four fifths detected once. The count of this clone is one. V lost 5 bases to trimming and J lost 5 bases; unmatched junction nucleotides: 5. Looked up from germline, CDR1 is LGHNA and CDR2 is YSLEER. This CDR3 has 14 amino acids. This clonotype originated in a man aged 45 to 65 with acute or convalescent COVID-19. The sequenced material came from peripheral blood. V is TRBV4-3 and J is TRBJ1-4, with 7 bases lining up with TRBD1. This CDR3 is CASSDPGQNEKLFF. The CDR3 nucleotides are TGCGCCAGCAGCGATCCGGGACAGAATGAAAAACTGTTTTTT.